The 24 T cell receptor beta chains in this list originate from one sample, sequenced in a study of blood T cell repertoires in COVID-19. Here immunoSEQ multiplex PCR was the method, and the copy in TCRdb shows in-frame clones only, minus some. The sample includes 350,000 to 450,000 clones, roughly nine tenths of them seen just once. What was sequenced was PBMCs or T cells enriched from blood (not recorded which). The receptors shown here come from a woman between 25 and 40 years old who had recovered from COVID-19.

The chain links TRBV5-1 to TRBJ1-1; a possible D gene is TRBD1 (6 bases). This CDR3 region has 18 residues. Looked up from germline, CDR1 is SGHRS and CDR2 is YFSETQ. V was pared by 4 bases and J by 4 bases, with 26 bases between. The CDR3 is CASSINRVEGFLGTEAFF. CDR3 bases: TGCGCCAGCAGCATAAACAGGGTCGAGGGCTTTCTGGGCACTGAAGCTTTCTTT. The full variable domain, completed using reference TRBV5-1 and TRBJ1-1, is KAGVTQTPRYLIKTRGQQVTLSCSPISGHRSVSWYQQTPGQGLQFLFEYFSETQRNKGNFPGRFSGRQFSNSRSEMNVSTLELGDSALYLCASSINRVEGFLGTEAFFGQGTRLTVV.

In this sample, this clone turned up once. The chain recombines TRBV7-9 with TRBJ2-7; TRBD2 is a possible D gene (5 bases). Germline CDR1 and CDR2: SEHNR and FQNEAQ (reference sequence). V was cut by 2 bases and J by 0 bases, with 14 bases left in between. The CDR3 runs to 16 residues. The DNA of the CDR3 is TGTGCCAGCAGCTTAACCAGTGTCGGGGACTCCTACGAGCAGTACTTC. Protein sequence: CASSLTSVGDSYEQYF. The whole variable domain, remainder taken from reference TRBV7-9 and TRBJ2-7, is DTGVSQNPRHKITKRGQNVTFRCDPISEHNRLYWYRQTLGQGPEFLTYFQNEAQLEKSRLLSDRFSAERPKGSFSTLEIQRTEQGDSAMYLCASSLTSVGDSYEQYFGPGTRLTVT.

The table lists this clone with a few counts. The chain couples TRBV4-2 to TRBJ2-2, with 8 nucleotides matching TRBD1. Germline V gene data show CDR1 as LGHNA and CDR2 as YNFKEQ. There are 15 residues in the CDR3. V lost 4 bases to trimming and J lost 6 bases; unmatched junction nucleotides: 7. CDR3 DNA sequence: TGTGCCAGCAGCCGAGGACAGGGTAGGGCCGGGGAGCTGTTTTTT. The encoded protein is CASSRGQGRAGELFF.

The rearrangement uses TRBV27 and TRBJ2-7, with 9 bases fitting TRBD1. The CDR3 is 14 amino acids. In germline, CDR1 is MNHEY, CDR2 SMNVEV (reference sequence). Trimming took 6 bases from V and 5 from J; bases not matched to a gene: 8. CDR3 in amino acids: CASSLGTGNNEQYF. As DNA, the CDR3 is TGTGCCAGCAGCCTGGGGACAGGGAACAACGAGCAGTACTTC.

The V gene is TRBV3-1 (or the pseudogene TRBV3-2), the J gene TRBJ2-5, with D possibly being TRBD2 (6 bases). Trimming removed 7 bases at V and 2 bases at J, with 14 bases between. The CDR3 totals 14 residues. The germline V gene has CDR1 LGHDT and CDR2 YNNKEL (reference sequence). The chain's CDR3 is CASKLSGLQETQYF. In nucleotides, the CDR3 is TGTGCCAGCAAGCTGAGCGGGCTACAAGAGACCCAGTACTTC.

The rearrangement uses TRBV25-1 and TRBJ1-2; 8 nucleotides agree with TRBD1. Germline V CDR1 and CDR2: MGHDK, SYGVNS. V gave up 10 bases and J gave up 6 bases; unmatched junction bases: 7. This CDR3 contains 12 residues. The CDR3 reads CATQTGAHGYTF. The CDR3 DNA follows: TGTGCCACCCAGACAGGGGCTCATGGCTACACCTTC.

This sequence joins TRBV19 and TRBJ1-6; D is uncertain. Germline V gene lookup returns CDR1 LNHDA and CDR2 SQIVND (reference sequence). This CDR3 is 13 amino acids long. Between the trimmed V and J ends, which lost 10 bases and 7 bases, there was a span of 14 bases. The CDR3 sequence is CATKQTTNSPLHF. DNA for the CDR3: TGTGCCACAAAACAGACTACGAATTCACCCCTCCACTTT.

J is TRBJ2-5 and V is TRBV5-1, with 8 bases matching TRBD2. There are 16 residues in the CDR3. With 2 bases clipped from V and 2 bases from J, the junction kept 8 bases outside the gene matches. Germline V gene sequence: CDR1 SGHRS, CDR2 YFSETQ. In nucleotides, the CDR3 is TGCGCCAGCAGCTTTGGTAGCGGGGCTCTACAAGAGACCCAGTACTTC. It encodes CASSFGSGALQETQYF.

The V and J genes are TRBV6-5 and TRBJ1-2, with TRBD1 identical over 7 bases. With 2 bases clipped from V and 13 bases from J, the junction kept 7 bases outside the gene matches. Germline-derived CDR1 and CDR2 are MNHEY and SVGAGI. The CDR3 runs 12 residues. CDR3 nucleotides: TGTGCCAGCAGTTACCCCGGGGACAGCTTCACCTTC. It specifies CASSYPGDSFTF.

The chain links TRBV30 to TRBJ1-5; TRBD1 is a possible D gene (6 bases). V was clipped by 2 bases and J by 1 base, with 15 bases between them. CDR1 and CDR2 (germline): GTSNPN, SVGIG (reference sequence). This CDR3 comprises 16 residues. The CDR3: CAWSTGKPESNQPQHF. The CDR3, as DNA: TGTGCCTGGAGTACAGGGAAGCCTGAAAGCAATCAGCCCCAGCATTTT.

The rearrangement uses TRBV28 and TRBJ1-2; D is possibly TRBD1 (5 bases). Trimming shortened V by 6 bases and J by 3 bases, and 11 bases separated the two germline ends. This CDR3 is built from 13 residues. Germline V lookup: CDR1 MDHEN, CDR2 SYDVKM. The chain's CDR3 is CASRVQDYYGYTF. In DNA form, the CDR3 reads TGTGCCAGCAGGGTACAGGATTACTATGGCTACACCTTC.

The chain recombines TRBV7-6 with TRBJ2-1; TRBD2 agrees at 8 bases. This CDR3 has 17 residues. CDR1 and CDR2 from the germline V gene are SGHVS and FNYEAQ. The trim removed 7 bases at V and 4 bases at J, leaving 15 bases unmatched. Written as DNA, the CDR3 is TGTGCCAGCAACAGCACCGGACTAGCTTCCGAATACAATGAGCAGTTCTTC. Its translation: CASNSTGLASEYNEQFF.

The chain recombines TRBV11-2 with TRBJ2-5; D is undetermined. Germline CDR1 SGHAT, CDR2 FQNNGV. The CDR3 is made up of 15 amino acids. V lost 1 base, J lost 2 bases, and 11 bases lay in between. The CDR3 loop is CASSLVFGVQETQYF. The CDR3 bases are TGTGCCAGCAGCTTAGTGTTTGGAGTTCAAGAGACCCAGTACTTC.

The V call is TRBV24-1, the J call TRBJ2-7; D possibly corresponds to TRBD1 (6 bases). V lost 5 bases and J 1 base, leaving 17 bases between the germline ends. Looked up from germline, CDR1 is KGHDR and CDR2 is SFDVKD. The CDR3 contains 16 residues. CDR3 region: CATSGPTGSDSYEQYF. The CDR3 bases are TGTGCCACCAGTGGTCCAACAGGGTCAGATTCCTACGAGCAGTACTTC.

The J gene is TRBJ1-3, the V gene TRBV13, with TRBD1 identical over 8 bases. The CDR3 has 14 amino acids. J was trimmed by 0 bases and V by 10 bases; bases with no gene match: 5. Germline V gives CDR1 PRHDT, CDR2 FYEKMQ (reference sequence). CDR3 protein: CATGQGFSGNTIYF. As DNA, the CDR3 is TGTGCCACCGGACAGGGATTCTCTGGAAACACCATATATTTT. The whole variable domain, filled in from reference TRBV13 and TRBJ1-3, reads AAGVIQSPRHLIKEKRETATLKCYPIPRHDTVYWYQQGPGQDPQFLISFYEKMQSDKGSIPDRFSAQQFSDYHSELNMSSLELGDSALYFCATGQGFSGNTIYFGEGSWLTVV.

Only one count was recorded for this clone. Other nucleotide sequences in the sample specify the same CDR3. The chain links TRBV5-4 to TRBJ1-1; D gene unclear. CDR1 and CDR2 (germline): SGHNT, YYREEE (reference sequence). CDR3 length: 12 amino acids. Trimming cost V 0 bases and J 5 bases, with 5 bases left between them. The CDR3 nucleotides are TGTGCCAGCAGCTTGGGGAGGACTGAAGCTTTCTTT. Amino acid sequence: CASSLGRTEAFF.

On this clone: Other DNA sequences in the sample encode the same CDR3. The J gene is TRBJ2-2, the V gene TRBV7-3; the D is unclear. The germline V gene encodes CDR1 SGHTA and CDR2 FQGTGA. V lost 0 bases, J lost 5 bases, and 4 bases lay in between. The CDR3 is made up of 13 amino acids. This chain's CDR3 is CASSLTGTGELFF. CDR3 sequence (DNA): TGTGCCAGCAGCTTAACCGGGACCGGGGAGCTGTTTTTT.

This clone has a single count. V and J are TRBV28 and TRBJ2-1; D is unclear. The CDR3 has 16 amino acids. Germline V gene sequence: CDR1 MDHEN, CDR2 SYDVKM. Between the trimmed V and J ends, which lost 6 bases and 1 base, there was a span of 16 bases. CDR3 nucleotide sequence: TGTGCCAGCAGGAGTTCAACCCTTTTATCCTACAATGAGCAGTTCTTC. Protein product: CASRSSTLLSYNEQFF.

The chain is built from TRBV7-2 and TRBJ2-4, with 7 bases matching TRBD2. The CDR3 is made up of 17 amino acids. Germline CDR1 SGHTA, CDR2 FQGNSA. V was pared by 2 bases and J by 6 bases, with 13 bases of the junction left unmatched. The CDR3: CASSLSRSGGYGNIQYF. The CDR3 DNA reads as TGTGCCAGCAGCTTAAGTCGTTCGGGAGGCTACGGAAACATTCAGTACTTC.

The chain joins TRBV6-5 to TRBJ2-5; TRBD1 matches at 8 bases. The V gene end was trimmed by 4 bases and the J gene end by 9 bases; junction bases not matched to a gene: 10. The CDR3 contains 14 residues. Germline CDR1 reads MNHEY; CDR2 reads SVGAGI. CDR3 nucleotide sequence: TGTGCCAGCAGTTCCCTGGACAGGGTCCGGGCCCAGTACTTC. Amino acids: CASSSLDRVRAQYF.

This chain links TRBV3-1 (or the pseudogene TRBV3-2) with TRBJ1-3; tentatively, D is TRBD1 (5 bases). The V end lost 2 bases, the J end lost 3 bases, and 14 bases lay between the germline ends. CDR3 size: 16 residues. Germline CDR1 reads LGHDT; CDR2 reads YNNKEL (reference sequence). The chain's CDR3 is CASSQPGADYGNTIYF. For the CDR3, the DNA is TGTGCCAGCAGCCAACCCGGGGCGGACTATGGAAACACCATATATTTT.

This clone came up a few times. The rearrangement joins TRBV27 to TRBJ1-2; a possible D gene is TRBD1 (5 bases). This CDR3 comprises 18 residues. The germline V and J ends were trimmed by 8 bases and 5 bases, with 30 bases remaining between them. Per germline, CDR1 MNHEY and CDR2 SMNVEV (reference sequence). The CDR3, as DNA: TGTGCCAGCCAAAAAGCCGGCCAGGCCTCCGGGGGATCATATGGCTACACCTTC. Translated, it gives CASQKAGQASGGSYGYTF.

This chain connects TRBV15 to TRBJ1-2; tentatively, D is TRBD1 (6 bases). Germline lookup yields CDR1 LNHNV and CDR2 YYDKDF (reference sequence). The CDR3 has 15 amino acids. With 0 bases removed from V and 1 base from J, the gap between germline ends came to 9 bases. CDR3: CATSREQGGNYGYTF. The DNA of the CDR3 is TGTGCCACCAGCAGAGAACAGGGCGGTAACTATGGCTACACCTTC. The full variable domain, in which reference TRBV15 and TRBJ1-2 provide the parts outside the CDR3, is DAMVIQNPRYQVTQFGKPVTLSCSQTLNHNVMYWYQQKSSQAPKLLFHYYDKDFNNEADTPDNFQSRRPNTSFCFLDIRSPGLGDTAMYLCATSREQGGNYGYTFGSGTRLTVV.

CDR3 protein: CAWSDRPVQPQHF. In nucleotides, the CDR3 is TGTGCCTGGAGTGACAGGCCTGTCCAGCCCCAGCATTTT. V gene TRBV30 combines with J gene TRBJ1-5; possible D gene TRBD1, 5 bases. The CDR3 sequence is 13 residues long. The V and J ends lost 1 base and 7 bases respectively, with 11 bases between them. Germline CDR1 GTSNPN, CDR2 SVGIG (reference sequence).